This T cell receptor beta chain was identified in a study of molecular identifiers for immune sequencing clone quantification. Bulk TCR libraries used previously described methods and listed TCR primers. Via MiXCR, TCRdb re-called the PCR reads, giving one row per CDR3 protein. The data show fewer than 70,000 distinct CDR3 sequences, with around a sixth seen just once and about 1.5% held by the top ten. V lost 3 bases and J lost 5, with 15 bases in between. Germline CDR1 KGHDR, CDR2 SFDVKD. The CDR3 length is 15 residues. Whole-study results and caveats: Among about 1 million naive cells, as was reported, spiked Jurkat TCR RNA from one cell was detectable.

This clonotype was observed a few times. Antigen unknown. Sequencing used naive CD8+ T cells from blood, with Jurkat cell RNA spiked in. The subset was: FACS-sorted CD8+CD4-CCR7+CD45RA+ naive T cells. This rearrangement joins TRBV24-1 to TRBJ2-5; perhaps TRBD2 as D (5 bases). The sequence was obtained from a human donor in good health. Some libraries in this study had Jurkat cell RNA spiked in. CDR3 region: CATSDRTSRRETQYF. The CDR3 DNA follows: TGTGCCACCAGTGATCGAACTAGTCGGAGGGAGACCCAGTACTTC.